This TCR beta chain was sequenced for a study of cytomegalovirus exposure and HLA in healthy donors. The study ran its PCR with 60 Vbeta and 13 Jbeta primers. Only in-frame clones appear in the TCRdb table, and some are missing; sequencing was by immunoSEQ multiplex PCR. The sample holds about 150,000 clones, around 70% seen once. Overall study results and limits: An analysis that came later showed most CMV-associated TCR beta chains appearing HLA-restricted.

With regard to this clone: Its antigen remains unknown.

With 0 bases removed from V and 5 bases from J, the gap between germline ends came to 11 bases. Germline assignment: CDR1 GTSNPN and CDR2 SVGIG (reference sequence). The CDR3 is 14 residues long. The rearrangement uses TRBV30 and TRBJ2-1; a possible D gene is TRBD1 (5 bases). The clonotype was recovered from a woman between 55 and 75 years old in good health and CMV-seropositive. Sequenced material: PBMCs. This CDR3 reads CAWSVLTDDNEQFF. The CDR3 coding sequence is TGTGCCTGGAGTGTACTGACAGACGACAATGAGCAGTTCTTC.